The clone carrying this T cell receptor (beta chain) was counted ten times or more. Its antigen is undetermined. This sample stems from a study of T cells in Graves' hyperthyroidism and ophthalmopathy. The study's findings and limits: The authors' 13 V-J model separated ophthalmopathy from stable hyperthyroidism. Clonotypes that were expanded in thyroid above 0.001 mostly appeared in blood too.

The V and J ends lost 5 bases and 2 bases respectively, with 14 bases between them. This CDR3 spans 15 amino acids. Per the germline V gene, CDR1 is MNHEY and CDR2 is SVGEGT. Exclusion followed for patients with uncontrolled infection, other autoimmune disease, pregnancy or lactation. The study based diagnoses on clinical symptoms, serum thyroxine and TRAb, thyroid ultrasound and orbital computed tomography. TCR beta CDR3 regions were amplified from RNA transcripts. A set of HTBI primers served as the primers for a first-round RT-PCR of the TCR CDR3. MiXCR was run by TCRdb on the multiplex PCR reads, yielding one entry per CDR3 protein. Found here are roughly 400,000 distinct CDR3 sequences, about 14% of them singletons; the top ten hold 25% to 30%.

This TCR was recovered from a man aged 50 to 59 with Graves' ophthalmopathy. This chain links TRBV6-2 or TRBV6-3 with TRBJ2-3; D ambiguous. Material: blood. The CDR3 coding sequence is TGTGCCAGCAGTACCATACTTCAGTTCACAGATACGCAGTATTTT. Amino acids: CASSTILQFTDTQYF.